Sequencing of this T cell receptor (beta chain) was carried out in a study of cytomegalovirus exposure and HLA in healthy donors. Whole-study findings and limits: Some V segments, TRBV6-2 and TRBV6-3 among them, were indistinguishable and were therefore excluded. Earlier analysis yielded a pattern in which most TCR beta V segments were productive about 90% or about 30% of the time.

CDR1 and CDR2 (germline): GTSNPN, SVGIG (reference sequence). J gave up 4 bases and V 5 bases, and 22 bases lay outside the gene matches. This CDR3 has 21 amino acids. In the PCR, 60 Vbeta and 13 Jbeta primers were used. Clones were read by immunoSEQ multiplex PCR, and TCRdb kept only the in-frame ones, dropping some. The data contain around 160,000 clones, around 65% of them singletons. Remarks on this clone: As yet, its antigen is unknown.

Nominally healthy donors provided the samples, though records likely missed some immune exposures. The sequencing sample was made of PBMCs. This receptor was identified in a woman in her thirties or forties in good health and CMV-seropositive. The rearrangement links TRBV30 to TRBJ2-1; 14 bases are shared with TRBD2. CDR3 residues: CAWEGKKGLAGASIDYNEQFF. For the CDR3, the DNA is TGTGCCTGGGAGGGTAAAAAGGGACTAGCGGGAGCTTCGATTGATTACAATGAGCAGTTCTTC.